The rows below give T cell receptor beta chains drawn from one sample of a study of cytomegalovirus exposure and HLA in healthy donors. Only in-frame clones appear in the TCRdb table, and some are missing; sequencing was by immunoSEQ multiplex PCR. The repertoire holds approximately 170,000 clones, with approximately 75% as singletons. Sample: PBMCs. These receptors were collected from a man aged 30-40 years in good health and CMV-seropositive. Each CDR3 is given with its conserved first and last residue. A D gene is named only where the DNA matches it firmly. Some rows have no size entry. The others give once, few or many, or a class for an expanded clone.

v_call	clone_size	d_call	j_call	cdr3_aa	cdr3_nt
TRBV6-5	once	TRBD2	TRBJ2-5	CASSYSPRTSKETQYF	TGTGCCAGCAGTTACTCCCCAAGGACTAGCAAAGAGACCCAGTACTTC
TRBV7-2	-	TRBD2	TRBJ2-3	CASSRPGLGSDTQYF	TGTGCCAGCAGCCGACCGGGACTAGGGTCGGATACGCAGTATTTT
TRBV18	-	TRBD1	TRBJ1-3	CASSPLEGGSPGNTIYF	TGTGCCAGCTCACCACTGGAAGGGGGCTCACCTGGAAACACCATATATTTT
TRBV11-2	-	-	TRBJ1-2	CASSYENYGYTF	TGTGCCAGCAGCTACGAGAACTATGGCTACACCTTC
TRBV4-3	few	TRBD2	TRBJ2-5	CASSQGGGRVETQYF	TGCGCCAGCAGCCAAGGAGGTGGGAGGGTGGAGACCCAGTACTTC
TRBV7-9	once	-	TRBJ2-1	CASTGTYNEQFF	TGTGCCAGCACCGGGACCTACAATGAGCAGTTCTTC
TRBV28	-	-	TRBJ1-4	CASRQTTNEKLFF	TGTGCCAGCAGACAGACAACTAATGAAAAACTGTTTTTT
TRBV7-8	-	TRBD1	TRBJ1-6	CASSVRGLGSPLHF	TGTGCCAGCAGCGTCAGGGGGCTGGGTTCACCCCTCCACTTT
TRBV7-6	-	TRBD1	TRBJ1-2	CASSSTGQGADYGYTF	TGTGCCAGCAGCTCCACGGGACAGGGGGCTGACTATGGCTACACCTTC
TRBV6-6	-	TRBD2	TRBJ2-3	CASSPGGPGDTQYF	TGTGCCAGCAGTCCGGGGGGGCCCGGAGATACGCAGTATTTT
TRBV7-9	-	TRBD1	TRBJ1-1	CSSSFSPGQGLAEAFF	TGTTCCAGCAGCTTCTCCCCGGGACAGGGGTTGGCTGAAGCTTTCTTT
TRBV19	-	-	TRBJ1-3	CASSPRSSGNTIYF	TGTGCCAGTAGTCCCCGGAGCTCTGGAAACACCATATATTTT
TRBV6-5	once	TRBD2	TRBJ2-2	CASKGAGGPAGELFF	TGTGCCAGCAAGGGAGCGGGAGGGCCCGCGGGGGAGCTGTTTTTT
TRBV27	few	TRBD2	TRBJ2-1	CATKRGAGGYNEQFF	TGTGCCACCAAGAGAGGCGCGGGAGGCTACAATGAGCAGTTCTTC
TRBV9	-	TRBD2	TRBJ2-1	CASSVTSGRVNEQFF	TGTGCCAGCAGCGTGACTAGCGGGAGGGTAAATGAGCAGTTCTTC
TRBV7-2	-	-	TRBJ2-2	CASSWTGRTGELFF	TGTGCCAGCAGCTGGACTGGACGGACCGGGGAGCTGTTTTTT
TRBV10-3	-	TRBD1	TRBJ2-7	CAISELGQATEQYF	TGTGCCATCAGTGAATTGGGACAGGCCACGGAGCAGTACTTC
TRBV18	-	TRBD1	TRBJ1-2	CASSPQGQGAGGYTF	TGTGCCAGCTCACCACAGGGACAGGGGGCCGGTGGCTACACCTTC
TRBV10-3	-	TRBD2	TRBJ2-3	CATTLAGRSDTQYF	TGTGCCACCACCTTAGCGGGGAGATCAGATACGCAGTATTTT
TRBV6-1	-	-	TRBJ2-7	CASSRRQVSMYEQYF	TGTGCCAGCAGCCGACGACAGGTTTCTATGTACGAGCAGTACTTC
TRBV7-2	-	-	TRBJ1-3	CAGSLAGGPGNTIYF	TGTGCCGGCAGCTTAGCCGGGGGGCCAGGAAACACCATATATTTT
TRBV23-1	few	TRBD2	TRBJ2-5	CASWGASGRGETQYF	TGCGCCAGCTGGGGGGCTAGCGGGAGAGGGGAGACCCAGTACTTC
TRBV4-1	-	TRBD2	TRBJ2-3	CASSQDGAGGGADTQYF	TGCGCCAGCAGCCAAGATGGTGCGGGGGGCGGCGCAGATACGCAGTATTTT
TRBV6-1	-	-	TRBJ1-2	CASSEGGYLLSEYGYTF	TGTGCCAGCAGTGAGGGGGGTTATTTGCTCTCGGAATATGGCTACACCTTC
TRBV18	-	TRBD1	TRBJ1-2	CASKTGTGYRYTF	TGTGCCAGCAAAACCGGGACAGGGTATCGCTACACCTTC
TRBV27	once	-	TRBJ2-5	CASSLELGHQETQYF	TGTGCCAGCAGTTTAGAGTTGGGACATCAAGAGACCCAGTACTTC
TRBV4-3	-	TRBD1	TRBJ2-4	CASSQDRNRGSIQYF	TGCGCCAGCAGCCAAGATAGGAACAGGGGTTCCATTCAGTACTTC
TRBV28	few	-	TRBJ2-7	CASSYTTESYEQYF	TGTGCCAGCAGTTACACGACAGAATCATACGAGCAGTACTTC
TRBV2	-	-	TRBJ1-2	CASSEGQASYGYTF	TGTGCCAGCAGTGAGGGTCAGGCAAGCTATGGCTACACCTTC
TRBV10-3	-	-	TRBJ1-2	CAIRWTDYGYTF	TGTGCCATCAGGTGGACAGACTATGGCTACACCTTC
TRBV12-5	-	-	TRBJ2-2	CASTSPSRGTGELFF	TGTGCTAGCACGAGTCCTAGTAGGGGAACCGGGGAGCTGTTTTTT
TRBV5-1	-	TRBD2	TRBJ2-1	CASSNRGAGGSQFF	TGCGCCAGCAGCAACCGTGGGGCGGGAGGTTCGCAGTTCTTC
TRBV5-5	few	-	TRBJ2-3	CASSGDSDTQYF	TGTGCCAGCAGCGGTGACAGTGATACGCAGTATTTT
TRBV18	-	-	TRBJ2-5	CASSPSWQKETQYF	TGTGCCAGCTCACCGTCCTGGCAGAAAGAGACCCAGTACTTC
TRBV25-1	-	-	TRBJ2-1	CASSYGAGQFF	TGTGCCAGCAGCTATGGGGCTGGGCAGTTCTTC
TRBV7-9	-	-	TRBJ2-3	CSSSPNQGTDTQYF	TGTTCCAGCAGCCCCAACCAGGGCACAGATACGCAGTATTTT
TRBV5-1	-	TRBD1	TRBJ1-2	CASSSQGGDYGYTF	TGCGCCAGCAGCTCACAGGGGGGTGACTATGGCTACACCTTC